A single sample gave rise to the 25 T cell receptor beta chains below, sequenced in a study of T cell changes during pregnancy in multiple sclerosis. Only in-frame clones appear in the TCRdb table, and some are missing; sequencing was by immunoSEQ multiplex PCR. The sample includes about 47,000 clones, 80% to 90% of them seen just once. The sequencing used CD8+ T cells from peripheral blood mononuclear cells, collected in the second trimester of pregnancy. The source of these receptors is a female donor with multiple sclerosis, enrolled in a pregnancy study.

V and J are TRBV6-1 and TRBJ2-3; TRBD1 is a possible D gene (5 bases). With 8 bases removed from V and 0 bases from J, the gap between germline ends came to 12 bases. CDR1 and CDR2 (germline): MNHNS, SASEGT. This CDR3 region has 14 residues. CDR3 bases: TGTGCCAGCCTTGACAGTACTAGCACAGATACGCAGTATTTT. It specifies CASLDSTSTDTQYF.

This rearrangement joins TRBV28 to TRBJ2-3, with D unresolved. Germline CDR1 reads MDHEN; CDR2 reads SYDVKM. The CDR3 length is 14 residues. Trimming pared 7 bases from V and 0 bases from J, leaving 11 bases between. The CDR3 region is CASISVASTDTQYF. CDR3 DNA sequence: TGTGCCAGCATTTCGGTAGCTAGCACAGATACGCAGTATTTT. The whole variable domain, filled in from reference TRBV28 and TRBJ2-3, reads DVKVTQSSRYLVKRTGEKVFLECVQDMDHENMFWYRQDPGLGLRLIYFSYDVKMKEKGDIPEGYSVSREKKERFSLILESASTNQTSMYLCASISVASTDTQYFGPGTRLTVL.

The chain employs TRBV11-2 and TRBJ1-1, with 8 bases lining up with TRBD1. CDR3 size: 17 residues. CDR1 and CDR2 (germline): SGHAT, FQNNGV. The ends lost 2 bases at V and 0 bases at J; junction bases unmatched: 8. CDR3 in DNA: TGTGCCAGCAGCTTACAGGGGGCCCCAACTATGAACACTGAAGCTTTCTTT. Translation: CASSLQGAPTMNTEAFF.

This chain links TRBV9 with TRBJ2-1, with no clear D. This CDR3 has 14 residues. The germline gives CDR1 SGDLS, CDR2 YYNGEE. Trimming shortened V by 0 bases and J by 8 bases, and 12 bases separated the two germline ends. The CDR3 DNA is TGTGCCAGCAGCGTAGAGAGCCCTTTGGATGAGCAGTTCTTC. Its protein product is CASSVESPLDEQFF.

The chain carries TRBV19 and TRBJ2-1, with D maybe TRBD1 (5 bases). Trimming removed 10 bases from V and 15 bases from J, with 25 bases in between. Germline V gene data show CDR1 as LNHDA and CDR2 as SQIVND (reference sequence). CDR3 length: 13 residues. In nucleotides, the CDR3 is TGTGCCACAGACCCCCGCGGCACAGGTCGGCGGTTCTTC. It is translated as CATDPRGTGRRFF.

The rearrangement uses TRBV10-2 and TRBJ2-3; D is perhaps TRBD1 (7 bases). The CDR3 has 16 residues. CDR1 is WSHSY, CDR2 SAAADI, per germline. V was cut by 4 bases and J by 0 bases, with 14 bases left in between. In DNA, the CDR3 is TGCGCCAGCAGTGCTCTCAGGGGGGCTAGCACAGATACGCAGTATTTT. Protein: CASSALRGASTDTQYF.

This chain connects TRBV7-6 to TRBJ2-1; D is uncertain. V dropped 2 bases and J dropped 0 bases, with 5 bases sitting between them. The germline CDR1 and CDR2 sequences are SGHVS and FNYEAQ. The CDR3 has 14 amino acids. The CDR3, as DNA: TGTGCCAGCAGCTTATCGAGCTCCTACAATGAGCAGTTCTTC. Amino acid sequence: CASSLSSSYNEQFF. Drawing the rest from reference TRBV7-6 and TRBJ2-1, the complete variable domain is GAGVSQSPRYKVTKRGQDVALRCDPISGHVSLYWYRQALGQGPEFLTYFNYEAQQDKSGLPNDRFSAERPEGSISTLTIQRTEQRDSAMYRCASSLSSSYNEQFFGPGTRLTVL.

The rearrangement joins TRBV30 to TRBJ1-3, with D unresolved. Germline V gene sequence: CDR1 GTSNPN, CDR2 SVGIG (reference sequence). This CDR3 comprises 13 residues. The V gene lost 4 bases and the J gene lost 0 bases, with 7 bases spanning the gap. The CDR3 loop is CAWTQRSGNTIYF. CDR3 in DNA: TGTGCCTGGACTCAGCGCTCTGGAAACACCATATATTTT.

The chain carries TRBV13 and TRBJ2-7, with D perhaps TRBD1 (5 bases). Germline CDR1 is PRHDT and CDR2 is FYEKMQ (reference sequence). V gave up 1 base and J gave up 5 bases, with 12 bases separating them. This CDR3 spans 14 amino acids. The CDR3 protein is CASSLESRAHEQYF. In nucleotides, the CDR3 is TGTGCCAGCAGCTTAGAATCCAGGGCCCACGAGCAGTACTTC.

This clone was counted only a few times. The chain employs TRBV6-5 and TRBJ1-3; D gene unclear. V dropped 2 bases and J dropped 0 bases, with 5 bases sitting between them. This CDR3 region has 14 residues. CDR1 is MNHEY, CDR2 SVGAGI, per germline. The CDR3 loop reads CASSYELSGNTIYF. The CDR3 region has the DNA TGTGCCAGCAGTTACGAACTCTCTGGAAACACCATATATTTT.

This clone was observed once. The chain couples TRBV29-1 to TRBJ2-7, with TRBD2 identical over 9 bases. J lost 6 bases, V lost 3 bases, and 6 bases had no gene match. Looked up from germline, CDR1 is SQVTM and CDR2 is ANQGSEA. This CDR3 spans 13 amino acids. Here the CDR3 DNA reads TGCAGCGTTGAGCGGGGGGGCCGTGGCGAGCAGTACTTC. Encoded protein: CSVERGGRGEQYF.

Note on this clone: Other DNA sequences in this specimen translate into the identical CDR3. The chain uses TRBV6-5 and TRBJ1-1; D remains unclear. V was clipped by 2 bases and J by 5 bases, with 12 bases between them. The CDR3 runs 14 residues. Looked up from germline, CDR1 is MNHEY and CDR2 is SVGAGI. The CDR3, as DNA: TGTGCCAGCAGTTACGGGGAGGGAGGAACTGAAGCTTTCTTT. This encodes CASSYGEGGTEAFF.

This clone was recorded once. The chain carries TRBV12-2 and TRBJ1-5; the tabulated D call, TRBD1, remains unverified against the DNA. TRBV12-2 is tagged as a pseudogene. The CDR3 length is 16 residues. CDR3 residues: CASRRLPGQGVQPQHF. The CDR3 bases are TGTGCAAGTCGTCGACTACCGGGACAGGGGGTTCAGCCCCAGCATTTT.

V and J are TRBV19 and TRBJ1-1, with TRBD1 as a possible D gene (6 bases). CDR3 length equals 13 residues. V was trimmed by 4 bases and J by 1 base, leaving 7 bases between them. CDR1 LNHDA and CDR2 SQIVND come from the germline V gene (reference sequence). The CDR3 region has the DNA TGTGCCAGTAGTACCAGGGGGAACACTGAAGCTTTCTTT. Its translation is CASSTRGNTEAFF. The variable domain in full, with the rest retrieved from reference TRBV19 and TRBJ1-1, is DGGITQSPKYLFRKEGQNVTLSCEQNLNHDAMYWYRQDPGQGLRLIYYSQIVNDFQKGDIAEGYSVSREKKESFPLTVTSAQKNPTAFYLCASSTRGNTEAFFGQGTRLTVV.

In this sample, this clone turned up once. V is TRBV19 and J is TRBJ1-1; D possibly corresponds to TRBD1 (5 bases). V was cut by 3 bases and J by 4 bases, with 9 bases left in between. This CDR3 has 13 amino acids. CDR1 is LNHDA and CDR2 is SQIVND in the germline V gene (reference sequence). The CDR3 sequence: CASSIGGTTEAFF. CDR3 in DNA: TGTGCCAGTAGTATCGGGGGGACCACTGAAGCTTTCTTT. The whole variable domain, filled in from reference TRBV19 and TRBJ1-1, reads DGGITQSPKYLFRKEGQNVTLSCEQNLNHDAMYWYRQDPGQGLRLIYYSQIVNDFQKGDIAEGYSVSREKKESFPLTVTSAQKNPTAFYLCASSIGGTTEAFFGQGTRLTVV.

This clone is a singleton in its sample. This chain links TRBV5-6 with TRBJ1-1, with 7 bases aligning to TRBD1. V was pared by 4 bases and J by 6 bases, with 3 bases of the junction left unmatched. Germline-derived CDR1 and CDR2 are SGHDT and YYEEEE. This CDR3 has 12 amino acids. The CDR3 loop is CASSRGTAEAFF. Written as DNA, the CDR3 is TGTGCCAGCAGCAGAGGGACAGCTGAAGCTTTCTTT. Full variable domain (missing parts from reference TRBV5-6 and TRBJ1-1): DAGVTQSPTHLIKTRGQQVTLRCSPKSGHDTVSWYQQALGQGPQFIFQYYEEEERQRGNFPDRFSGHQFPNYSSELNVNALLLGDSALYLCASSRGTAEAFFGQGTRLTVV.

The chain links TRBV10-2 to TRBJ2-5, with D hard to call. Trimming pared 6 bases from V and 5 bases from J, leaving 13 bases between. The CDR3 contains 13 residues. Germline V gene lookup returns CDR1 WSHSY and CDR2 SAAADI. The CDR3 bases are TGCGCCAGCAGCGAGACCCTATCGGAGACCCAGTACTTC. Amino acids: CASSETLSETQYF.

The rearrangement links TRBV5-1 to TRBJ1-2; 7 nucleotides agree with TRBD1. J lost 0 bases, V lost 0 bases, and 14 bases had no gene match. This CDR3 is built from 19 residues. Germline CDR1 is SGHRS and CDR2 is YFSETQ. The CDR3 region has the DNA TGCGCCAGCAGCTTGGAAGTGGATTGGCAGGGGGGAACTAACTATGGCTACACCTTC. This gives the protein CASSLEVDWQGGTNYGYTF.

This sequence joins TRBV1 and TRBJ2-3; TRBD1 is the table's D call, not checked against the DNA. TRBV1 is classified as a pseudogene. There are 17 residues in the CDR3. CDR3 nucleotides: TGCACCAGCAGCCAAGTGAGAGACAGCATGGCGAGGGATACGCAGTATTTT. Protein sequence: CTSSQVRDSMARDTQYF.

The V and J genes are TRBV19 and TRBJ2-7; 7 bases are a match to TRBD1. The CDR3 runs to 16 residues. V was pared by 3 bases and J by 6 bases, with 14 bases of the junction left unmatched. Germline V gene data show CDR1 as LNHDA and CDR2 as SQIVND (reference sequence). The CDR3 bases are TGTGCCAGTAGTATCAACACAGGGGTTTTCCTCTTCGAGCAGTACTTC. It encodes CASSINTGVFLFEQYF.

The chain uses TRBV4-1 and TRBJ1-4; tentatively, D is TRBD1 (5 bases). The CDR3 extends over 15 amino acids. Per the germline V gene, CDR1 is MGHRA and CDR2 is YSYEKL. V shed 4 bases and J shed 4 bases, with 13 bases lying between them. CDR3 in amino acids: CASSLGEAYNEKLFF. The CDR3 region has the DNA TGCGCCAGCAGCCTAGGGGAGGCGTATAATGAAAAACTGTTTTTT.

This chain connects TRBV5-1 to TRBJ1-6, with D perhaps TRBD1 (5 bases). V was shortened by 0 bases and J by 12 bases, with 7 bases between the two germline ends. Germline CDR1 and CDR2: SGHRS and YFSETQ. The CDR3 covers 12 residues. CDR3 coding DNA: TGCGCCAGCAGCTTGGTTAGGGGACCCCTCCACTTT. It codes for CASSLVRGPLHF.

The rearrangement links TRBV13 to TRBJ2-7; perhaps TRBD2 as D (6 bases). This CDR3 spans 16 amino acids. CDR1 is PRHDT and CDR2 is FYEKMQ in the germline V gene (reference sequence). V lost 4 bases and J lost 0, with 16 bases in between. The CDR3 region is CASSSNRDGSSYEQYF. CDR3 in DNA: TGTGCCAGCAGCTCAAACCGGGACGGGAGCTCCTACGAGCAGTACTTC.

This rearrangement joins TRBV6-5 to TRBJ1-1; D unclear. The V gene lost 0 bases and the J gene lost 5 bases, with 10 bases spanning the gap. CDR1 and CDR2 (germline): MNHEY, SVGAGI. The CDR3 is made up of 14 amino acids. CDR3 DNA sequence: TGTGCCAGCAGTTACTCGAACTCGGGGACTGAAGCTTTCTTT. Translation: CASSYSNSGTEAFF.

CDR3 in DNA: TGTGCCAGCTCACCAGGGACAGGGAAGAGAAGGTCCTACGAGCAGTACTTC. Translation: CASSPGTGKRRSYEQYF. The chain employs TRBV18 and TRBJ2-7; 9 bases map to TRBD1. Germline V lookup: CDR1 KGHSH, CDR2 LQKENI. The CDR3 loop spans 17 amino acids. With 2 bases clipped from V and 1 base from J, the junction kept 9 bases outside the gene matches.